These 5 T cell receptor beta chains were sequenced from one sample in a study of molecular identifiers for immune sequencing clone quantification. TCRdb re-analysed the PCR reads in MiXCR, keeping a single row per CDR3 protein. The data contain some 94,000 distinct CDR3 sequences, about 23% of them singletons. Sample: naive CD8+ T cells from blood, with Jurkat cell RNA spiked in. The subset here: FACS-sorted CD8+CD4-CCR7+CD45RA+ naive T cells. The receptors shown here come from a human donor in good health. Some libraries in this study had Jurkat cell RNA spiked in.

Concerning this clonotype: A much larger clone is a single base away; this may be a read error. The V call is TRBV29-1, the J call TRBJ1-1; D not certain. The V end lost 4 bases, the J end lost 3 bases, and 12 bases lay between the germline ends. CDR1 and CDR2 from the germline V gene are SQVTM and ANQGSEA. The CDR3 is made up of 13 amino acids. In DNA, the CDR3 is TGCAGCGTTGGTTCAGCCGCGGACACTGAAGCTTTCTTT. Residues: CSVGSAADTEAFF.

This clonotype showed up many times. The chain couples TRBV7-2 to TRBJ2-7, with D perhaps matching TRBD2 (7 bases). The V gene's germline CDR1 is SGHTA and CDR2 FQGNSA. Between the trimmed V and J ends, which lost 5 bases and 7 bases, there was a span of 21 bases. CDR3 length: 15 amino acids. The CDR3 DNA reads TGTGCCAGCAGCCCATCGGGGGGCCCAATGGGGGAGCAGTACTTC. This encodes CASSPSGGPMGEQYF.

The genes are TRBV4-3 and TRBJ2-1; D is ambiguous. Between the trimmed V and J ends, which lost 4 bases and 0 bases, there was a span of 16 bases. Germline V gene sequence: CDR1 LGHNA, CDR2 YSLEER. CDR3 length: 17 amino acids. The CDR3 protein is CASSRDIWAFSYNEQFF. The DNA for the CDR3 is TGCGCCAGCAGCCGAGATATTTGGGCGTTCTCCTACAATGAGCAGTTCTTC.

The chain carries TRBV18 and TRBJ1-2; TRBD1 agrees at 7 bases. Per the germline V gene, CDR1 is KGHSH and CDR2 is LQKENI. Germline trimming cut 4 bases from V and 6 bases from J; bases unmatched to any gene: 5. The CDR3 sequence is 13 residues long. The CDR3 region has the DNA TGTGCCAGCTCACTACTCGACAGGGATGGCTACACCTTC. Encoded protein: CASSLLDRDGYTF.

This clonotype was seen only a few times. The chain links TRBV29-1 to TRBJ2-7, with 7 bases fitting TRBD1. V lost 2 bases to trimming and J lost 2 bases; unmatched junction nucleotides: 6. The germline CDR1 and CDR2 sequences are SQVTM and ANQGSEA. The CDR3 covers 14 residues. The CDR3: CSVESRDSTYEQYF. CDR3 coding DNA: TGCAGCGTTGAAAGTCGGGACAGCACCTACGAGCAGTACTTC.